Presented here are 3 T cell receptor beta chains from one specimen sequenced in a study of blood T cell repertoires in COVID-19. TCRdb's copy holds only in-frame clones and misses some; the assay was immunoSEQ multiplex PCR. In the table there are 400,000 to 500,000 clones, around 86% of which are singletons. What was sequenced was peripheral blood. These TCRs come from a woman in her twenties or thirties with active or convalescent COVID-19.

In this sample, this clone turned up once. J is TRBJ2-1 and V is TRBV7-8, with TRBD2 as a possible D gene (5 bases). CDR3 length: 15 amino acids. V dropped 5 bases and J dropped 0 bases, with 11 bases sitting between them. Looked up from germline, CDR1 is SGHVS and CDR2 is FQNEAQ. This CDR3 is CASSLPGNSYNEQFF. The CDR3 region has the DNA TGTGCCAGCAGCCTCCCGGGGAACTCCTACAATGAGCAGTTCTTC.

This clone was counted a few times. The chain combines TRBV5-1 with TRBJ1-1, with D perhaps TRBD1 (5 bases). CDR1 and CDR2 (germline): SGHRS, YFSETQ. V lost 7 bases to trimming and J lost 1 base, with 5 bases between them. The CDR3 extends over 11 amino acids. For the CDR3, the DNA is TGCGCCAGCCAGGGGAACACTGAAGCTTTCTTT. This gives the protein CASQGNTEAFF.

The chain employs TRBV9 and TRBJ1-2, with 9 bases aligning to TRBD1. The CDR3 is 16 amino acids. CDR1 and CDR2 (germline): SGDLS, YYNGEE. V was pared by 3 bases and J by 2 bases, with 8 bases of the junction left unmatched. The CDR3 loop is CASSDGQGFGNYGYTF. DNA for the CDR3: TGTGCCAGCAGCGATGGACAGGGGTTTGGCAACTATGGCTACACCTTC. The full variable domain, its missing parts supplied by reference TRBV9 and TRBJ1-2, is DSGVTQTPKHLITATGQRVTLRCSPRSGDLSVYWYQQSLDQGLQFLIQYYNGEERAKGNILERFSAQQFPDLHSELNLSSLELGDSALYFCASSDGQGFGNYGYTFGSGTRLTVV.